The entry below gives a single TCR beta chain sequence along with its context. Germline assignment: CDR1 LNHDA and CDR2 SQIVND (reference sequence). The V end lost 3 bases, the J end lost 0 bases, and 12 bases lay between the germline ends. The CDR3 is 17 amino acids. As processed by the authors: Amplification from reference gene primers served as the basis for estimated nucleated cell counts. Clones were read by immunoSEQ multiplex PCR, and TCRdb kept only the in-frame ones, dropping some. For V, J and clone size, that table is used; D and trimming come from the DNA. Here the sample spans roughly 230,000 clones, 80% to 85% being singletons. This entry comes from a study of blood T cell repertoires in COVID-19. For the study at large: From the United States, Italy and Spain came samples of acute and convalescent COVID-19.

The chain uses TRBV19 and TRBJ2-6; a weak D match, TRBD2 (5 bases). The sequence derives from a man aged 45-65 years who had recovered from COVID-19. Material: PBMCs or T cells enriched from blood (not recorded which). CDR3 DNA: TGTGCCAGTAGTATTTGGGGAACTAGCTCTGGGGCCAACGTCCTGACTTTC. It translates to CASSIWGTSSGANVLTF. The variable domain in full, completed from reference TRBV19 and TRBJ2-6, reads DGGITQSPKYLFRKEGQNVTLSCEQNLNHDAMYWYRQDPGQGLRLIYYSQIVNDFQKGDIAEGYSVSREKKESFPLTVTSAQKNPTAFYLCASSIWGTSSGANVLTFGAGSRLTVL.